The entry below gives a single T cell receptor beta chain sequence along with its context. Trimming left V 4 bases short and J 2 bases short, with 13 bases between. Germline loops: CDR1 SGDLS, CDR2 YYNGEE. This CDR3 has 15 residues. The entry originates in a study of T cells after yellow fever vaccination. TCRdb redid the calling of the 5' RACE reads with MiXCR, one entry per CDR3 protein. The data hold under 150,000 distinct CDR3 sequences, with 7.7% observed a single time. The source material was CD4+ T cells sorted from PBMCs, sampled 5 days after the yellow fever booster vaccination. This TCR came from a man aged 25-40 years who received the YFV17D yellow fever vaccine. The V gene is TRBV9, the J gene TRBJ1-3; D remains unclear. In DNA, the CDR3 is TGTGCCAGCAGCTCCCGGTGGTCAGCTGGAAACACCATATATTTT. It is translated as CASSSRWSAGNTIYF. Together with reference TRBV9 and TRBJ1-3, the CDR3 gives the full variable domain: DSGVTQTPKHLITATGQRVTLRCSPRSGDLSVYWYQQSLDQGLQFLIQYYNGEERAKGNILERFSAQQFPDLHSELNLSSLELGDSALYFCASSSRWSAGNTIYFGEGSWLTVV.